Reported below is one TCR beta chain. The antigen is undetermined. Sequenced with the Oncomine TCR Beta short-read assay was DNA taken from cultured CD4+ T cells. TCRdb analysed the PCR reads with MiXCR anew, one entry per CDR3 protein. Of around 6,300 distinct CDR3 sequences detected, about 75% appear once; the ten largest clones hold approximately 18%. Treatment denoted: approximately nine-day PBMC culture with coronavirus spike peptide pools or control peptides (ViraFEST assay). These data originate in a study of vaccination and CD4 T cells after COVID-19. Looking at the study overall: The authors exposed cells to overlapping spike peptides derived from SARS-CoV-2, HCoV-NL63, HCoV-OC43 and HCoV-229E.

Whole-study results and caveats: Convalescent patients' clones that were vaccine-specific were spike mono-reactive in 304 of 307 cases.

The CDR3 consists of 13 residues. Germline CDR1 is MNHEY and CDR2 is SMNVEV (reference sequence). V lost 1 base, J lost 4 bases, and 7 bases lay in between. This chain links TRBV27 with TRBJ1-1; D might be TRBD1 (5 bases). The receptor's source is a human donor who had recovered from COVID-19. The sample taken for sequencing was CD4+ T cells from blood, cultured in vitro. CDR3 bases: TGTGCCAGCAGTTTATTCAGGGCCACTGAAGCTTTCTTT. Its translation is CASSLFRATEAFF.